Each of the 10 T cell receptor beta chains below was sequenced from the same sample in a study of spatial heterogeneity in lung cancer. TCRdb fed the 5' RACE reads into MiXCR, producing one record per CDR3 protein. The data contain about 2,300 distinct CDR3 sequences, roughly 13% of them singletons. Time point in this sample: sample taken at primary tumor resection. Unsorted whole RNA of tumor, nontumor lung or frozen PBMC was sequenced. This specimen consisted of PBMCs, obtained at surgery. These receptors came from a male donor with early-stage non-small cell lung cancer.

This clonotype was counted ten times or more. The gene calls are TRBV7-9 and TRBJ2-7; 7 bases fit TRBD2. Trimming removed 5 bases from V and 5 bases from J; junction bases left unmatched: 9. The CDR3 contains 14 residues. Germline values: CDR1 SEHNR, CDR2 FQNEAQ (reference sequence). The CDR3 loop is CASSGSGTTNEQYF. For the CDR3, the DNA is TGTGCCAGCAGCGGATCCGGGACTACCAACGAGCAGTACTTC. The whole variable domain, remainder taken from reference TRBV7-9 and TRBJ2-7, is DTGVSQNPRHKITKRGQNVTFRCDPISEHNRLYWYRQTLGQGPEFLTYFQNEAQLEKSRLLSDRFSAERPKGSFSTLEIQRTEQGDSAMYLCASSGSGTTNEQYFGPGTRLTVT.

In its sample, this clonotype was seen a few times. The chain employs TRBV24-1 and TRBJ2-5; D uncertain. CDR1 is KGHDR and CDR2 is SFDVKD in the germline V gene. This CDR3 comprises 15 residues. Trimming stripped 0 bases from V and 5 bases from J, with 12 bases between. CDR3 DNA: TGTGCCACCAGTGATTTGGCAGATCTCTGGGAGACCCAGTACTTC. This sequence encodes CATSDLADLWETQYF.

J is TRBJ2-7 and V is TRBV20-1, with D possibly being TRBD1 (5 bases). Looked up from germline, CDR1 is DFQATT and CDR2 is SNEGSKA (reference sequence). V was trimmed by 1 base and J by 0 bases, leaving 10 bases between them. CDR3 length: 14 amino acids. The CDR3 here is CSARATESSYEQYF. The CDR3 bases are TGCAGTGCTAGAGCGACAGAGAGCTCCTACGAGCAGTACTTC.

This clonotype was recorded at least ten times. This chain joins TRBV28 and TRBJ2-1; 7 bases fit TRBD2. Unmatched junction bases numbered 18, after V lost 6 bases and J lost 4 bases. Per germline, CDR1 MDHEN and CDR2 SYDVKM. The CDR3 runs 18 residues. The DNA for the CDR3 is TGTGCCAGCAGCCCCTCCGGACCGCCCAGCGGGGATTACAATGAGCAGTTCTTC. Protein sequence: CASSPSGPPSGDYNEQFF.

This clonotype came up many times. The chain links TRBV7-2 to TRBJ2-5; TRBD2 might be the D (6 bases). Germline V gene lookup returns CDR1 SGHTA and CDR2 FQGNSA. Trimming shortened V by 1 base and J by 2 bases, and 11 bases separated the two germline ends. There are 15 residues in the CDR3. CDR3 coding DNA: TGTGCCAGCAGCTTAGTGGGAGGACCGCAAGAGACCCAGTACTTC. Translated, it gives CASSLVGGPQETQYF. The whole variable domain, remainder taken from reference TRBV7-2 and TRBJ2-5, is GAGVSQSPSNKVTEKGKDVELRCDPISGHTALYWYRQSLGQGLEFLIYFQGNSAPDKSGLPSDRFSAERTGGSVSTLTIQRTQQEDSAVYLCASSLVGGPQETQYFGPGTRLLVL.

This clonotype ranks as medium-sized. The rearrangement joins TRBV13 to TRBJ2-6; D remains ambiguous. The CDR3 is 15 residues long. Germline lookup yields CDR1 PRHDT and CDR2 FYEKMQ (reference sequence). V lost 1 base and J lost 2, with 6 bases in between. In DNA form, the CDR3 reads TGTGCCAGCAGCTTAGACTGGGCTGGGGCCAACGTCCTGACTTTC. Encoded protein: CASSLDWAGANVLTF. Full variable domain (rest looked up from reference TRBV13 and TRBJ2-6): AAGVIQSPRHLIKEKRETATLKCYPIPRHDTVYWYQQGPGQDPQFLISFYEKMQSDKGSIPDRFSAQQFSDYHSELNMSSLELGDSALYFCASSLDWAGANVLTFGAGSRLTVL.

This clonotype is labeled as medium-sized. The chain employs TRBV27 and TRBJ2-1; D gene uncertain. CDR3 size: 13 residues. The germline CDR1 and CDR2 sequences are MNHEY and SMNVEV (reference sequence). Trimming removed 5 bases at V and 7 bases at J, with 12 bases between. CDR3 bases: TGTGCCAGCAGTCCTCCCAACGGGAATGAGCAGTTCTTC. This gives the protein CASSPPNGNEQFF.

V usage is TRBV4-1 and J usage is TRBJ2-7; 8 bases match TRBD1. This CDR3 comprises 16 residues. Trimming took 3 bases from V and 2 from J; bases not matched to a gene: 9. Germline-derived CDR1 and CDR2 are MGHRA and YSYEKL. CDR3 loop: CASSHPTGTGAYEQYF. Here the CDR3 DNA reads TGCGCCAGCAGCCACCCTACCGGGACAGGCGCCTACGAGCAGTACTTC.

The rearrangement uses TRBV5-4 and TRBJ2-1; TRBD1 might be the D (5 bases). There are 16 residues in the CDR3. The germline V gene encodes CDR1 SGHNT and CDR2 YYREEE (reference sequence). V lost 3 bases, J lost 5 bases, and 18 bases lay in between. The CDR3 coding sequence is TGTGCCAGCAGCTGGACAAAGGAGACCGACGACAATGAGCAGTTCTTC. This sequence encodes CASSWTKETDDNEQFF.

There are many counts of this clonotype. This chain uses TRBV28 with TRBJ2-4; D might be TRBD2 (5 bases). The CDR3 runs 18 residues. V lost 7 bases to trimming and J lost 0 bases, with 22 bases between them. Germline CDR1 is MDHEN and CDR2 is SYDVKM. The CDR3 protein is CASTKTPVVLVAKNIQYF. The CDR3 DNA reads as TGTGCCAGCACCAAAACCCCTGTAGTACTAGTAGCCAAAAACATTCAGTACTTC. Drawing the rest from reference TRBV28 and TRBJ2-4, the complete variable domain is DVKVTQSSRYLVKRTGEKVFLECVQDMDHENMFWYRQDPGLGLRLIYFSYDVKMKEKGDIPEGYSVSREKKERFSLILESASTNQTSMYLCASTKTPVVLVAKNIQYFGAGTRLSVL.